The 8 T cell receptor beta chains presented below share a single source sample, sequenced in a study of OX40 agonist ivuxolimab in advanced cancers. Library preparation was by the immunoSEQ multiplex PCR assay. In TCRdb, the immuneACCESS table is reduced to in-frame sequences with V and J assigned. These tables do not hold every clone; where another copy was compared, an unresolved V gene accounts for under half, and the others remain unexplained. The sample table holds roughly 40,000 clones, of which roughly 90% were seen once. The biggest ten clones account for approximately 14% of the sample. The sample was CD4+ or CD8+ T cells sorted from blood, taken in a trial of the OX40 agonist ivuxolimab. These receptors were obtained from an adult with an advanced solid tumor such as melanoma, head and neck, liver or kidney cancer.

CDR3: CASSYTGGYEQYF. CDR3 sequence (DNA): TGTGCCAGCAGTTACACGGGAGGGTACGAGCAGTACTTC. This rearrangement joins TRBV6-6 to TRBJ2-7; 8 nucleotides agree with TRBD2. CDR1 and CDR2 from the germline V gene are MNHNY and SVGAGI (reference sequence). The CDR3 is made up of 13 amino acids. V gave up 2 bases and J gave up 4 bases; unmatched junction bases: 1.

Comments on this clone: Other DNA sequences in this specimen translate into the identical CDR3. The chain is built from TRBV7-9 and TRBJ2-7; no clear D gene. The CDR3 consists of 12 residues. Germline V gene sequence: CDR1 SEHNR, CDR2 FQNEAQ (reference sequence). V gave up 2 bases and J gave up 0 bases, with 2 bases separating them. Here the CDR3 reads CASSLSSYEQYF. CDR3 coding DNA: TGTGCCAGCAGCTTATCCTCCTACGAGCAGTACTTC.

On this clone: Other DNA sequences in this specimen translate into the identical CDR3. V gene TRBV18 combines with J gene TRBJ1-4; D possibly corresponds to TRBD1 (6 bases). V lost 4 bases, J lost 5 bases, and 8 bases lay in between. This CDR3 comprises 13 residues. Germline assignment: CDR1 KGHSH and CDR2 LQKENI. The CDR3 reads CASSLGGNEKLFF. CDR3 DNA sequence: TGTGCCAGCTCACTAGGGGGGAATGAAAAACTGTTTTTT.

V usage is TRBV5-4 and J usage is TRBJ2-7, with D perhaps matching TRBD1 (5 bases). Germline CDR1 is SGHNT and CDR2 is YYREEE (reference sequence). The CDR3 covers 13 residues. V was cut by 4 bases and J by 2 bases, with 10 bases left in between. The CDR3: CASSQLDTYEQYF. The CDR3, as DNA: TGTGCCAGCAGCCAATTGGACACCTACGAGCAGTACTTC.

The J gene is TRBJ1-1, the V gene TRBV28, with 8 bases identical to TRBD1. Germline CDR1 MDHEN, CDR2 SYDVKM. Trimming removed 2 bases from V and 4 bases from J; junction bases left unmatched: 6. The CDR3 contains 15 residues. The CDR3 DNA reads TGTGCCAGCAGTTTAACAGGGGGGTTTATCACTGAAGCTTTCTTT. As protein: CASSLTGGFITEAFF.

The V gene is TRBV10-3, the J gene TRBJ2-7; 7 positions agree with TRBD1. The DNA end is a closer match to TRBJ2-1, so the J assignment may be wrong. The CDR3 contains 17 residues. Germline V gene data show CDR1 as ENHRY and CDR2 as SYGVKD. The CDR3 sequence: CAISENRGVRNHNEQFF. The DNA for the CDR3 is TGTGCCATCAGTGAGAACAGGGGCGTAAGAAATCACAATGAGCAGTTCTTC.

The genes are TRBV19 and TRBJ1-5; D unclear. V lost 3 bases to trimming and J lost 7 bases, with 10 bases between them. The CDR3 totals 13 residues. Germline V CDR1 and CDR2: LNHDA, SQIVND (reference sequence). CDR3 in amino acids: CASSIRGNQPQHF. DNA for the CDR3: TGTGCCAGTAGTATCCGGGGAAACCAGCCCCAGCATTTT.

The V gene is TRBV19, the J gene TRBJ2-7, with no clear D. This CDR3 is built from 13 residues. V was trimmed by 2 bases and J by 4 bases, leaving 9 bases between them. Germline V CDR1 and CDR2: LNHDA, SQIVND (reference sequence). This CDR3 is CASSINLLYEQYF. CDR3 nucleotide sequence: TGTGCCAGTAGTATAAACTTGTTATACGAGCAGTACTTC.